The sample holds many counts of the clone carrying this TCR beta chain. Its specificity is unknown. With 60 Vbeta and 13 Jbeta primers, the PCR was carried out. Data came from immunoSEQ multiplex PCR; TCRdb stores just in-frame clones and leaves some out. The sample has 120,000 or so clones, 75% seen once. The sample originates from a study of cytomegalovirus exposure and HLA in healthy donors. Study-level results: Trimming of TCR beta V- and J-genes showed a link, identified in a later analysis, to a missense DCLRE1C variant. Analysis performed later showed TCR beta chains linked to HLA being more clonally expanded than equally common others.

V lost 5 bases to trimming and J lost 1 base; unmatched junction nucleotides: 3. Germline V gene sequence: CDR1 MNHEY, CDR2 SVGAGI. The CDR3 runs to 14 residues. Healthy bone marrow donors formed the donor group. This TCR came from a woman aged 40 to 50 in good health and CMV-seropositive. This chain links TRBV6-5 with TRBJ1-1; 8 positions agree with TRBD1. Sequenced: PBMCs. The CDR3 DNA reads as TGTGCCAGCAGTACAGGGGGAAGGAACACTGAAGCTTTCTTT. Protein sequence: CASSTGGRNTEAFF.